A selection of T cell receptor beta chains follows, all from one sample in a study of cytomegalovirus exposure and HLA in healthy donors. The repertoire was sequenced with immunoSEQ multiplex PCR; TCRdb's copy has only in-frame clones and lacks some. The table has roughly 100,000 clones, around 73% seen once. The sample was PBMCs. The receptor source for this set is a man younger than 40 in good health and CMV-seronegative. Both conserved end residues are part of each CDR3. The order of the fields is V gene, D gene, J gene, CDR3 protein. The D gene is left open where the match is weak.

V: TRBV6-6; D: TRBD2; J: TRBJ2-3; CDR3: CASTRLAGGGTDTQYF
V: TRBV6-5; D: TRBD1; J: TRBJ1-2; CDR3: CASSQGEVYGYTF
V: TRBV5-6; D: TRBD1; J: .; CDR3: CASSLGLGQGNYEQYF
V: TRBV29-1; D: .; J: TRBJ2-5; CDR3: CSVGIQGETQYF
V: TRBV5-4; D: TRBD1; J: TRBJ1-1; CDR3: CASSTDKTGYAEAFF
V: TRBV5-8; D: TRBD1; J: TRBJ2-5; CDR3: CASSLAVTQGRGETQYF
V: TRBV27; D: .; J: TRBJ2-5; CDR3: CASSLSERETQYF
V: TRBV30; D: .; J: TRBJ2-3; CDR3: CAWTGGSDTQYF
V: TRBV6-1; D: .; J: TRBJ2-2; CDR3: CASSEKRFRGRVGNTGELFF
V: TRBV14; D: .; J: TRBJ2-7; CDR3: CASSQDNSRSEQYF
V: TRBV7-2; D: .; J: TRBJ2-3; CDR3: CASSPGYNTDTQYF
V: TRBV4-3; D: TRBD1; J: TRBJ2-1; CDR3: CASSQDDWTGGLDEQFF
V: TRBV5-4; D: .; J: TRBJ2-2; CDR3: CASSLALKQGNTGELFF
V: TRBV6-6; D: TRBD1; J: TRBJ1-1; CDR3: CASSAGQGAQAFF
V: TRBV4-3; D: TRBD1; J: TRBJ1-2; CDR3: CASSQGTGGNYGYTF
V: TRBV4-3; D: TRBD1; J: TRBJ2-7; CDR3: CASSQTVTGQGPYEQYF
V: TRBV16; D: TRBD1; J: TRBJ1-5; CDR3: CASSQSQGRRQPQHF
V: TRBV15; D: .; J: TRBJ1-1; CDR3: CATSRKREVSEAFF
V: TRBV28; D: TRBD2; J: TRBJ2-2; CDR3: CASSLVLTGTSLTGELFF
V: TRBV25-1; D: TRBD1; J: TRBJ2-7; CDR3: CASRPSSGQGTYEQYF
V: TRBV6-1; D: .; J: TRBJ2-1; CDR3: CASRPRSSYNEQFF
V: TRBV30; D: .; J: TRBJ1-1; CDR3: CAWERTVNTEAFF
V: TRBV2; D: .; J: TRBJ2-7; CDR3: CASSEGVASEQYF
V: TRBV15; D: .; J: TRBJ1-1; CDR3: CATSRDRVPGTEAFF
V: TRBV5-4; D: .; J: TRBJ2-7; CDR3: CASRDTSSYEQYF
V: TRBV6-1; D: .; J: TRBJ1-1; CDR3: CASSATPQGTEAFF
V: TRBV5-5; D: TRBD1; J: TRBJ1-5; CDR3: CASSWTGASNQPQHF
V: TRBV14; D: .; J: TRBJ1-6; CDR3: CASSQALRSPLHF
V: TRBV5-1; D: TRBD2; J: TRBJ2-3; CDR3: CASSLLWGGVRDTQYF
V: TRBV5-6; D: TRBD2; J: TRBJ2-1; CDR3: CASSLAGGRLYNEQFF
V: TRBV5-1; D: TRBD1; J: TRBJ2-3; CDR3: CASRTGQGADTQYF
V: TRBV7-8; D: TRBD2; J: TRBJ2-7; CDR3: CASRRPGLAGRGFYEQYF
V: TRBV5-4; D: .; J: TRBJ2-7; CDR3: CASSSRQASYEQYF
V: TRBV7-2; D: TRBD2; J: TRBJ2-7; CDR3: CASSSPGLALYEQYF
V: TRBV19; D: .; J: TRBJ2-5; CDR3: CASSTSVSNGQETQYF
V: TRBV19; D: .; J: TRBJ1-3; CDR3: CASSETIGWRVNTIYF
V: TRBV7-2; D: .; J: TRBJ2-2; CDR3: CASSLVDNPGELFF
V: TRBV29-1; D: TRBD2; J: TRBJ2-1; CDR3: CSVVSSALAVYNEQFF
V: TRBV6-1; D: TRBD1; J: TRBJ1-2; CDR3: CASSELLGQGQGYTF